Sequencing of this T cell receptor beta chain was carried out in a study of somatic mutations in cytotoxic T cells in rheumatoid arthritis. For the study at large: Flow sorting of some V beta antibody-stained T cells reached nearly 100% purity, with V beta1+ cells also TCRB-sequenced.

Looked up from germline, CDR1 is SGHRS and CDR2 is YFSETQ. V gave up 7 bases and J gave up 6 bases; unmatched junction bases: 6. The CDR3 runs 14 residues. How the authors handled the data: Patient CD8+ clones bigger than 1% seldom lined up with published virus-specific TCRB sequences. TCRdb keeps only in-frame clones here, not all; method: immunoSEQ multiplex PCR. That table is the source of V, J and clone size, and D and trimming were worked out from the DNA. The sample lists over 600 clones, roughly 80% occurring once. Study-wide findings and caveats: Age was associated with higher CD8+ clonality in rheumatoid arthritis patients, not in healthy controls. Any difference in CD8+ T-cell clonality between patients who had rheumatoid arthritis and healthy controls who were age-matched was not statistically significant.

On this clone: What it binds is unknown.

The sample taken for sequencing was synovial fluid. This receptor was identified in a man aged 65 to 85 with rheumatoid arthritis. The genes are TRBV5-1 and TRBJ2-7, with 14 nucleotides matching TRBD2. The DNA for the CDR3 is TGCGCCAGCTCTGGGACTAGCGGGAGTGGCGAGCAGTACTTC. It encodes CASSGTSGSGEQYF.